This T cell receptor beta chain stems from a study of human T cells and chemical hapten exposure. The CDR3 is 16 residues long. Trimming removed 4 bases from V and 0 bases from J, with 14 bases in between. Germline V lookup: CDR1 SGHRS, CDR2 YFSETQ. Time point given: patch test 2, 6 weeks after DPC sensitization. Treatment described: therapeutic diphenylcyclopropenone sensitization with weekly scalp DPC. TCRdb processed the RACE reads anew with MiXCR; each CDR3 protein has one entry. The profile covers about 85,000 distinct CDR3 sequences, with 11% appearing a single time and roughly 1.5% taken by the ten largest.

The sequencing here drew on whole blood, taken in connection with sensitization to the hapten diphenylcyclopropenone (DPC). This TCR derives from a man aged 18 to 30 with alopecia areata. Some clones in this sample may be carry-over from other donors' samples. The V call is TRBV5-1, the J call TRBJ2-1, with D tentatively TRBD1 (6 bases). The CDR3 sequence: CASSMYRASSYNEQFF. In DNA, the CDR3 is TGCGCCAGCAGCATGTACAGGGCGAGCTCCTACAATGAGCAGTTCTTC.